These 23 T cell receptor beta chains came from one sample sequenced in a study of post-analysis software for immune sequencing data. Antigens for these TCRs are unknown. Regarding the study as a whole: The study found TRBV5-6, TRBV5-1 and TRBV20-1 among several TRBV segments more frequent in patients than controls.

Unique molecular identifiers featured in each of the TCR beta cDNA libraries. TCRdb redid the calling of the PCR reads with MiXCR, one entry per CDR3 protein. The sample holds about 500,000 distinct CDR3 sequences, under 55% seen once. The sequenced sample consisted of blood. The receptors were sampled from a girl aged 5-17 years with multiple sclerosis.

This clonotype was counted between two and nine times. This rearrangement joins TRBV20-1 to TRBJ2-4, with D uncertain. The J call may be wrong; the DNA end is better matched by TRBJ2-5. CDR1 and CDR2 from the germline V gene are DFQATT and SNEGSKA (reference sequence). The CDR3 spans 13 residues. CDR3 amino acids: CSAPRIAVETQYF. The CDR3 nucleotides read TGCAGTGCTCCGCGGATAGCTGTGGAGACCCAGTACTTC.

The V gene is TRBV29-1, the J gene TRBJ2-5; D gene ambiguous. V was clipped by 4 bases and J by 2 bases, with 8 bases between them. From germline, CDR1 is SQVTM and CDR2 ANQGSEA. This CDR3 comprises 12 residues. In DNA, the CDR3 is TGCAGCGTTGTTGGTGATCAAGAGACCCAGTACTTC. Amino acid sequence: CSVVGDQETQYF.

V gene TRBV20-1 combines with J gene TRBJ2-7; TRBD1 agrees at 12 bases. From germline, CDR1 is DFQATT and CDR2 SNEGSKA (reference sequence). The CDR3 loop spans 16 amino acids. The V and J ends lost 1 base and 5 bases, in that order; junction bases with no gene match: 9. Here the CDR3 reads CSARAAGTGGHHEQYF. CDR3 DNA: TGCAGTGCTAGAGCTGCCGGGACAGGGGGCCACCACGAGCAGTACTTC.

CDR3 sequence reads: CASSPLRSGTYEQYF. The DNA for the CDR3 is TGCGCCAGCAGCCCCCTCCGGTCAGGGACCTACGAGCAGTACTTC. V usage is TRBV5-1 and J usage is TRBJ2-7, with D maybe TRBD1 (5 bases). Germline loops: CDR1 SGHRS, CDR2 YFSETQ. V was pared by 4 bases and J by 2 bases, with 16 bases between. The CDR3 covers 15 residues.

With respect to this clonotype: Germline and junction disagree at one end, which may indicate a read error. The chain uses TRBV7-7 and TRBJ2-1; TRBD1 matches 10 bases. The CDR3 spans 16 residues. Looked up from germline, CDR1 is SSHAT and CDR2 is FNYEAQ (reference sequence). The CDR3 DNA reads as TGTGCTAGCAGCTCTACCCCGGGACAGGGGCATGGTGAGCAGTTCTTC. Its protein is CASSSTPGQGHGEQFF.

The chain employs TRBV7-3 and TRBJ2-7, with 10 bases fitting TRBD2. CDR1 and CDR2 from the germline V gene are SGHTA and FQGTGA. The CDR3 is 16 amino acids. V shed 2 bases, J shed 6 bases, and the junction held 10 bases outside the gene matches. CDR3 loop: CASSLHASGRVGEQYF. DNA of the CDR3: TGTGCCAGCAGCTTACACGCTAGCGGGAGAGTGGGCGAGCAGTACTTC.

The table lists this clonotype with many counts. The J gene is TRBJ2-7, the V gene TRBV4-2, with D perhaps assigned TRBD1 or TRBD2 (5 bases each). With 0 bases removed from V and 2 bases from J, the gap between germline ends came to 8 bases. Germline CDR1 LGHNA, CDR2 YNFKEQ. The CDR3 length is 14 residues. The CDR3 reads CASSQDRGTYEQYF. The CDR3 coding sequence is TGTGCCAGCAGCCAAGATCGGGGCACCTACGAGCAGTACTTC.

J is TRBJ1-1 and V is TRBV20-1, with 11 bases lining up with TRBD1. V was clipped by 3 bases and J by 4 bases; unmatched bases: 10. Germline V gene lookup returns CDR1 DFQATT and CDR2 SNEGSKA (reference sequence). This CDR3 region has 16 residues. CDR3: CSASLDGTGGVTEAFF. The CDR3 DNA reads TGCAGTGCTAGCCTCGATGGGACAGGGGGTGTCACTGAAGCTTTCTTT.

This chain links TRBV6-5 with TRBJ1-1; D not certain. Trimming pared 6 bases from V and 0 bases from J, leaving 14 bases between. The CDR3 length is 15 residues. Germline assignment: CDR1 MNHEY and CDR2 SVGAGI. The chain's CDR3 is CASRVHKGLNTEAFF. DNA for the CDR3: TGTGCCAGCAGGGTCCATAAGGGCTTGAACACTGAAGCTTTCTTT.

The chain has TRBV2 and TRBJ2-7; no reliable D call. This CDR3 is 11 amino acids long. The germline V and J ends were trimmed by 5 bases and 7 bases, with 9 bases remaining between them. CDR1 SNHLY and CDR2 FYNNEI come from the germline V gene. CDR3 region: CASSRSQEQYF. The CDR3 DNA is TGTGCCAGCAGTCGGAGTCAAGAGCAGTACTTC. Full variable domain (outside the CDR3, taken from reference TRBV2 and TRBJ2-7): EPEVTQTPSHQVTQMGQEVILRCVPISNHLYFYWYRQILGQKVEFLVSFYNNEISEKSEIFDDQFSVERPDGSNFTLKIRSTKLEDSAMYFCASSRSQEQYFGPGTRLTVT.

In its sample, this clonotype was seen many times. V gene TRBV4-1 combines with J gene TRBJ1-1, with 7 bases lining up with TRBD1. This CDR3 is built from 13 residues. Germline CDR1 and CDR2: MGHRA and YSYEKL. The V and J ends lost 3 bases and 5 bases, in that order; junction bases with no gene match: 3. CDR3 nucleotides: TGCGCCAGCAGCCAGCGACAGGGAACTGAAGCTTTCTTT. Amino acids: CASSQRQGTEAFF.

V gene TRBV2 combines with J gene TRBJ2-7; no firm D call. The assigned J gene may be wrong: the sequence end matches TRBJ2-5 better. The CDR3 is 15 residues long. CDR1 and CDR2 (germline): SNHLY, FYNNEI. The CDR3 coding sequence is TGTGCCAGCACTGATGTGCGGCTCACTCGGGAGACCCAGTACTTC. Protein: CASTDVRLTRETQYF.

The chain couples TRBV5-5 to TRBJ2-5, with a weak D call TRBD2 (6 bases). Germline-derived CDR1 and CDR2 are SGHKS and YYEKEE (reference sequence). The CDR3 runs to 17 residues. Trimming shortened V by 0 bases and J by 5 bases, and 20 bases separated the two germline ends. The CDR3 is CASSLETSGELGETQYF. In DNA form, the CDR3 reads TGTGCCAGCAGCTTGGAAACCTCGGGGGAGCTGGGGGAGACCCAGTACTTC.

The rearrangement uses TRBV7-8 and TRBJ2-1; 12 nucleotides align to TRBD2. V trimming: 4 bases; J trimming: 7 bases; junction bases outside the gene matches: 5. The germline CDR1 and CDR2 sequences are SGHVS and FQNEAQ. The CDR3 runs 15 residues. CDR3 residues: CASSSRLAGVNEQFF. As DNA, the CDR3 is TGTGCCAGCAGCTCCAGACTAGCGGGAGTGAATGAGCAGTTCTTC.

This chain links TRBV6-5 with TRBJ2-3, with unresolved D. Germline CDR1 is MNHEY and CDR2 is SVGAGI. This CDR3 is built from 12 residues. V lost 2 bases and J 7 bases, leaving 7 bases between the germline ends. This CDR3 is CASSYPPHTQYF. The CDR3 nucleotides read TGTGCCAGCAGTTACCCCCCGCATACGCAGTATTTT.

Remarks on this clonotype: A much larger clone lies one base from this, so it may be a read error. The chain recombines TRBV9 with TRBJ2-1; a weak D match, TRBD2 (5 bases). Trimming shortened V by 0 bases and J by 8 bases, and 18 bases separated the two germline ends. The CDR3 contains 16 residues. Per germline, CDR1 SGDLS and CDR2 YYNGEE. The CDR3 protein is CASSVDPLGGNDEQFF. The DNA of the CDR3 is TGTGCCAGCAGCGTAGACCCCCTTGGAGGAAACGATGAGCAGTTCTTC.

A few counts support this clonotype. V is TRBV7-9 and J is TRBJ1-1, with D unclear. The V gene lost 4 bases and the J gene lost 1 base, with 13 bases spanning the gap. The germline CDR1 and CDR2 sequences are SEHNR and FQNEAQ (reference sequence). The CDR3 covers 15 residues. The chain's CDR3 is CASSSVLGSNTEAFF. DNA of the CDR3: TGTGCCAGCAGCTCCGTACTTGGGTCGAACACTGAAGCTTTCTTT.

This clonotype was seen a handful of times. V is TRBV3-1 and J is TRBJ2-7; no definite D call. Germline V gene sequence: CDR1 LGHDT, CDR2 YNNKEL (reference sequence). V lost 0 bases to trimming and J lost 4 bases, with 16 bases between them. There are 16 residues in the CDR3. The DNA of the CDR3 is TGTGCCAGCAGCCAAGATTTGTGGACGAGTTCTTACGAGCAGTACTTC. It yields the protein CASSQDLWTSSYEQYF.

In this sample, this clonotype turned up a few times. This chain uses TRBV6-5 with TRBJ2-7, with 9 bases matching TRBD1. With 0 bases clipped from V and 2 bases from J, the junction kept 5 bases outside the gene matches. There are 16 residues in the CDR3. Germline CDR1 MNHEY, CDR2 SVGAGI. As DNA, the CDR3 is TGTGCCAGCAGTTACTCGAGCGGGACAGGGCCCTACGAGCAGTACTTC. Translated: CASSYSSGTGPYEQYF.

The CDR3 spells CASSFSRGTGNIQYF. CDR3 coding DNA: TGCGCCAGCAGCTTTAGCCGGGGGACGGGAAACATTCAGTACTTC. J is TRBJ2-4 and V is TRBV5-1; a possible D gene is TRBD2 (6 bases). The V and J ends lost 2 bases and 6 bases respectively, with 15 bases between them. The germline V gene encodes CDR1 SGHRS and CDR2 YFSETQ. The CDR3 is made up of 15 amino acids.

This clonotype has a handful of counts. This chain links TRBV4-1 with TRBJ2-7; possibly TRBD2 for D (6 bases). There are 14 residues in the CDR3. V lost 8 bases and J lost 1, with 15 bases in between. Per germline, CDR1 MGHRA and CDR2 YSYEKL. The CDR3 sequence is CASRRRDVSYEQYF. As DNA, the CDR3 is TGCGCCAGCCGTAGGCGGGACGTTTCCTACGAGCAGTACTTC.

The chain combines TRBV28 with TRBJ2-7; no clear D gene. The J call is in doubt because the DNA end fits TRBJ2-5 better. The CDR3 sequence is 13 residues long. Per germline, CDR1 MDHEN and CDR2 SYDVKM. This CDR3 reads CASSRSFLETQYF. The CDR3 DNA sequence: TGTGCCAGCAGTCGCTCCTTCCTAGAGACCCAGTACTTC.

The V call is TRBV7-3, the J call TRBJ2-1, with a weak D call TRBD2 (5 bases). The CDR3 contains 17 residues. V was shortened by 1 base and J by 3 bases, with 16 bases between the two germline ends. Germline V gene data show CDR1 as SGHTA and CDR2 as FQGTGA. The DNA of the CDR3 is TGTGCCAGCAGCTTAAGCCCCTCTCGAGGGATCTACAATGAGCAGTTCTTC. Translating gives CASSLSPSRGIYNEQFF.